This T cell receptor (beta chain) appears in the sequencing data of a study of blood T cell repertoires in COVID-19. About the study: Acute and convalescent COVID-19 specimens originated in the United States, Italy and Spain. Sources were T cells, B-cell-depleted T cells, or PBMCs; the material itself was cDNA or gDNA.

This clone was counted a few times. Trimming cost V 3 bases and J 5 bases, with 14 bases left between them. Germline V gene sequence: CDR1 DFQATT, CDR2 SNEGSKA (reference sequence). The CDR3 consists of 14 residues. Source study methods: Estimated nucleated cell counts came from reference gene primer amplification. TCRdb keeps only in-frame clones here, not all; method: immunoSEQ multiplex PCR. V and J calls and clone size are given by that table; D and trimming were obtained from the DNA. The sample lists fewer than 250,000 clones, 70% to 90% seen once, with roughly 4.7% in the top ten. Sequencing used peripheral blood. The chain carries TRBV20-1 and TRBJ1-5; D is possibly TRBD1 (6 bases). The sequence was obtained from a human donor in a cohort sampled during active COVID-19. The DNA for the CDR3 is TGCAGTGCTAGTCCCGGGAAGGGGGATCAGCCCCAGCATTTT. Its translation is CSASPGKGDQPQHF.